The 30 T cell receptor beta chains listed next were all sequenced from one sample in a study of T cell repertoires in cytomegalovirus infection. TCRdb independently ran MiXCR on the reads; one entry per CDR3 protein. The sample includes 700,000 to 900,000 distinct CDR3 sequences, roughly 29% of them seen just once. These TCRs are of unknown antigen specificity. This specimen was cultured CD8+ T cells from PBMCs, taken from culture after CMV antigen stimulation. These receptors all come from a human donor in good health (CMV status not recorded). Some clones in this sample may be carry-over from other donors' samples.

This clonotype came up a few times. The chain links TRBV4-1 to TRBJ2-1; TRBD2 aligns across 8 bases. V trimming: 3 bases; J trimming: 0 bases; junction bases outside the gene matches: 4. The V gene's germline CDR1 is MGHRA and CDR2 YSYEKL. The CDR3 runs 16 residues. The CDR3 coding sequence is TGCGCCAGCAGCCACCCTAGCGGGTTCTCCTACAATGAGCAGTTCTTC. Its translation: CASSHPSGFSYNEQFF.

The V gene is TRBV7-9, the J gene TRBJ1-2, with D perhaps TRBD1 (5 bases). This CDR3 is 13 amino acids long. Germline CDR1 reads SEHNR; CDR2 reads FQNEAQ (reference sequence). The ends were cut back, 1 base at V and 8 bases at J, with 11 bases in the middle. The CDR3 bases are TGTGCCAGCAGCTTAGAGTTGGGGCTCGGCTACACCTTC. Translating gives CASSLELGLGYTF.

A few counts support this clonotype. The chain employs TRBV6-6 and TRBJ1-2; D gene unclear. Between the trimmed V and J ends, which lost 0 bases and 4 bases, there was a span of 9 bases. The CDR3 runs to 14 residues. The germline V gene encodes CDR1 MNHNY and CDR2 SVGAGI (reference sequence). This CDR3 reads CASSYSADGYGYTF. In nucleotides, the CDR3 is TGTGCCAGCAGTTACTCTGCGGATGGCTATGGCTACACCTTC.

Ten or more counts support this clonotype. The V gene is TRBV7-6, the J gene TRBJ2-3; the D is unclear. The CDR3 totals 13 residues. Germline CDR1 and CDR2: SGHVS and FNYEAQ. V shed 2 bases and J shed 5 bases, with 8 bases lying between them. In DNA, the CDR3 is TGTGCCAGCAGCTTAAAGTGGGTAGATACGCAGTATTTT. It translates to CASSLKWVDTQYF.

V gene TRBV19 combines with J gene TRBJ2-1; D perhaps matches TRBD2 (7 bases). The V gene lost 1 base and the J gene lost 6 bases, with 13 bases spanning the gap. In germline, CDR1 is LNHDA, CDR2 SQIVND (reference sequence). The CDR3 contains 15 residues. CDR3 nucleotides: TGTGCCAGTAGTATAGGAGGGGGGGCCTTCAATGAGCAGTTCTTC. Its translation: CASSIGGGAFNEQFF.

The rearrangement joins TRBV25-1 to TRBJ1-2, with 9 bases aligning to TRBD1. Germline lookup yields CDR1 MGHDK and CDR2 SYGVNS. Unmatched junction bases numbered 9, after V lost 1 base and J lost 9 bases. This CDR3 comprises 15 residues. CDR3 protein: CASSESVDRGGCYTF. The DNA for the CDR3 is TGTGCCAGCAGTGAATCGGTTGACAGGGGGGGGTGCTACACCTTC.

This chain connects TRBV29-1 to TRBJ2-2; 14 bases align to TRBD2. The V gene end was trimmed by 3 bases and the J gene end by 8 bases; junction bases not matched to a gene: 8. The germline CDR1 and CDR2 sequences are SQVTM and ANQGSEA. The CDR3 length is 16 residues. CDR3 loop: CSVEGGLAGGRGELFF. The CDR3 coding sequence is TGCAGCGTTGAGGGCGGACTAGCGGGGGGCCGGGGGGAGCTGTTTTTT.

V is TRBV11-1 and J is TRBJ2-7; no clear D gene. The V gene's germline CDR1 is SGHAT and CDR2 FQDESV (reference sequence). The CDR3 is 14 amino acids. V lost 1 base and J 2 bases, leaving 9 bases between the germline ends. CDR3 DNA sequence: TGTGCCAGCAGCTTAGGCGCTACCCCCTACGAGCAGTACGTC. This gives the protein CASSLGATPYEQYV.

This clonotype was counted many times. The chain joins TRBV7-6 to TRBJ2-3; TRBD2 is a possible D gene (5 bases). Trimming took off 1 base at V and 0 bases at J, with 11 bases between the two ends. The germline gives CDR1 SGHVS, CDR2 FNYEAQ. The CDR3 length is 16 residues. CDR3 region: CASSLEISGSTDTQYF. The CDR3 DNA is TGTGCCAGCAGCTTAGAGATAAGCGGAAGCACAGATACGCAGTATTTT.

The genes are TRBV12-3 or TRBV12-4 and TRBJ1-2; TRBD1 aligns across 7 bases. V lost 5 bases, J lost 1 base, and 7 bases stayed unmatched. The CDR3 is 15 amino acids. In nucleotides, the CDR3 is TGTGCCAGCAGTCAGGGACAGCTCATTAACTATGGCTACACCTTC. It is translated as CASSQGQLINYGYTF.

This clonotype has ten or more counts. This rearrangement joins TRBV12-3 or TRBV12-4 to TRBJ2-5; D is perhaps TRBD2 (6 bases). This CDR3 is built from 12 residues. V shed 8 bases and J shed 5 bases, with 12 bases lying between them. The CDR3 protein is CASGGSMETQYF. CDR3 nucleotides: TGTGCCAGCGGGGGGTCGATGGAGACCCAGTACTTC.

A note on this clonotype: The junction does not match germline at one end; this may be a read error. V gene TRBV6-1 combines with J gene TRBJ1-1, with D perhaps TRBD1 (5 bases). The CDR3 totals 10 residues. Germline CDR1 MNHNS, CDR2 SASEGT. The CDR3 region has the DNA TGTGCCAGCAGTGAGGGGGGGGTAATCTTT. The encoded protein is CASSEGGVIF.

This chain uses TRBV2 with TRBJ2-2; the D is unclear. V dropped 3 bases and J dropped 2 bases, with 10 bases sitting between them. CDR1 and CDR2 from the germline V gene are SNHLY and FYNNEI. CDR3 length: 15 residues. CDR3 sequence reads: CASSDRGANTGELFF. In nucleotides, the CDR3 is TGTGCCAGCAGTGACCGCGGTGCTAACACCGGGGAGCTGTTTTTT.

The J gene is TRBJ2-2, the V gene TRBV6-1, with a weak D call TRBD2 (6 bases). The V end lost 0 bases, the J end lost 2 bases, and 10 bases lay between the germline ends. This CDR3 is 16 amino acids long. The germline CDR1 and CDR2 sequences are MNHNS and SASEGT. The CDR3 sequence is CASSEAGGVNTGELFF. The CDR3 DNA reads as TGTGCCAGCAGTGAAGCCGGAGGGGTTAACACCGGGGAGCTGTTTTTT.

This clonotype has only a few counts. The genes are TRBV7-9 and TRBJ1-6; D gene ambiguous. The length of the CDR3 is 14 residues. The germline CDR1 and CDR2 sequences are SEHNR and FQNEAQ (reference sequence). V lost 2 bases and J lost 7, with 9 bases in between. CDR3 sequence reads: CASSLTRSNSPLHF. CDR3 nucleotide sequence: TGTGCCAGCAGCTTAACCAGGTCCAATTCACCCCTCCACTTT.

This chain links TRBV27 with TRBJ1-5, with D possibly being TRBD1 (5 bases). Trimming stripped 2 bases from V and 1 base from J, with 12 bases between. Germline loops: CDR1 MNHEY, CDR2 SMNVEV (reference sequence). The CDR3 has 16 residues. The CDR3 protein is CASSLIRDGSNQPQHF. The CDR3 DNA reads as TGTGCCAGCAGTTTAATCAGGGATGGGAGCAATCAGCCCCAGCATTTT.

This clonotype was counted only a few times. J is TRBJ2-2 and V is TRBV12-3 or TRBV12-4; TRBD1 matches at 8 bases. Germline trimming cut 6 bases from V and 5 bases from J; bases unmatched to any gene: 2. The CDR3 is 13 amino acids. The CDR3 loop reads CASRTGETGELFF. As DNA, the CDR3 is TGTGCCAGCAGGACAGGGGAGACCGGGGAGCTGTTTTTT.

This clonotype has more than one count but fewer than ten. The DNA of the CDR3 is TGCGCCAGCAGCCAGGAGTTAGCGGGAGGCGGGGAGCTGTTTTTT. Protein sequence: CASSQELAGGGELFF. The V call is TRBV4-1, the J call TRBJ2-2; 10 bases match TRBD2. This CDR3 region has 15 residues. CDR1 is MGHRA, CDR2 YSYEKL, per germline. With V trimmed by 3 bases and J by 7 bases, 5 bases remained unmatched.

This clonotype has a handful of counts. The chain employs TRBV19 and TRBJ1-5; D gene ambiguous. This CDR3 contains 14 residues. Trimming took 3 bases from V and 1 from J, leaving 7 bases between them. Germline V gene lookup returns CDR1 LNHDA and CDR2 SQIVND (reference sequence). The CDR3 here is CASSMGRSNQPQHF. CDR3 nucleotide sequence: TGTGCCAGTAGTATGGGTAGGAGCAATCAGCCCCAGCATTTT.

This clonotype was detected ten times or more. The chain recombines TRBV19 with TRBJ1-1; no clear D gene. The V end was cut by 3 bases, the J end by 0 bases, with 8 bases between. The germline CDR1 and CDR2 sequences are LNHDA and SQIVND (reference sequence). This CDR3 contains 14 residues. The CDR3 region is CASSIGIMNTEAFF. The CDR3 DNA reads TGTGCCAGTAGTATCGGCATTATGAACACTGAAGCTTTCTTT.

The CDR3: CASSLMVGSSYEQYF. CDR3 sequence (DNA): TGTGCCAGCAGTTTAATGGTGGGGAGCTCCTACGAGCAGTACTTC. The chain employs TRBV27 and TRBJ2-7; perhaps TRBD2 as D (5 bases). CDR1 is MNHEY and CDR2 is SMNVEV in the germline V gene (reference sequence). The V and J ends lost 2 bases and 0 bases respectively, with 11 bases between them. This CDR3 comprises 15 residues.

This clonotype came up a few times. The chain employs TRBV5-6 and TRBJ2-2; D might be TRBD1 or TRBD2, each matching 5 bases. Germline values: CDR1 SGHDT, CDR2 YYEEEE. The germline V and J ends were trimmed by 1 base and 4 bases, with 11 bases remaining between them. This CDR3 contains 15 residues. DNA for the CDR3: TGTGCCAGCAGCTTGACGGGGACCCTCACCGGGGAGCTGTTTTTT. The encoded protein is CASSLTGTLTGELFF.

This clonotype was detected only a few times. The J gene is TRBJ1-4, the V gene TRBV19; the D gene is possibly TRBD1 (6 bases). Germline CDR1 is LNHDA and CDR2 is SQIVND (reference sequence). V was shortened by 9 bases and J by 0 bases, with 11 bases between the two germline ends. The length of the CDR3 is 14 residues. CDR3 residues: CASRTVATNEKLFF. The CDR3 region has the DNA TGTGCCAGCAGGACAGTTGCAACTAATGAAAAACTGTTTTTT.

This clonotype was detected only a few times. V gene TRBV6-6 combines with J gene TRBJ2-3; no clear D. The CDR3 loop spans 15 amino acids. Germline CDR1 and CDR2: MNHNY and SVGAGI (reference sequence). The ends were cut back, 2 bases at V and 3 bases at J, with 12 bases in the middle. The CDR3 bases are TGTGCCAGCAGTTACCTTATACGGCAGACAGATACGCAGTATTTT. Its protein is CASSYLIRQTDTQYF.

The chain joins TRBV4-1 to TRBJ2-2; 8 bases agree with TRBD1. CDR1 and CDR2 from the germline V gene are MGHRA and YSYEKL. The CDR3 is 15 amino acids. V lost 6 bases, J lost 5 bases, and 8 bases stayed unmatched. In nucleotides, the CDR3 is TGCGCCAGCAGACCCACAGGGGGACCTACCGGGGAGCTGTTTTTT. Protein sequence: CASRPTGGPTGELFF.

CDR3 in DNA: TGTGCCAGCAAACCGGGGGGGTACAATGAGCAGTTCTTC. Its protein is CASKPGGYNEQFF. J is TRBJ2-1 and V is TRBV28, with TRBD2 matching 8 bases. The CDR3 consists of 13 residues. Germline loops: CDR1 MDHEN, CDR2 SYDVKM. J lost 4 bases, V lost 7 bases, and 3 bases had no gene match.

V usage is TRBV27 and J usage is TRBJ2-6; the D is unclear. CDR1 and CDR2 (germline): MNHEY, SMNVEV (reference sequence). V was cut by 4 bases and J by 4 bases, with 8 bases left in between. There are 14 residues in the CDR3. The CDR3 loop reads CASSSLTGANVLTF. The CDR3 nucleotides read TGTGCCAGCAGTTCCTTGACAGGGGCCAACGTCCTGACTTTC.

CDR3 DNA sequence: TGCGCCAGCAGCTTGGAGGACGGCCAAAAACTGTTTTTT. Its protein is CASSLEDGQKLFF. The rearrangement links TRBV5-1 to TRBJ1-4; D gene uncertain. Deletions cut 0 bases from V and 9 bases from J, with 9 bases between. This CDR3 is 13 amino acids long. Germline V lookup: CDR1 SGHRS, CDR2 YFSETQ.

This clonotype was detected a few times. The V call is TRBV7-9, the J call TRBJ1-1, with D possibly matching TRBD1 (5 bases). Between the trimmed V and J ends, which lost 8 bases and 2 bases, there was a span of 12 bases. Germline-derived CDR1 and CDR2 are SEHNR and FQNEAQ (reference sequence). This CDR3 is 13 amino acids long. For the CDR3, the DNA is TGTGCCAGCGTACAGGAGGGAAACACTGAAGCTTTCTTT. The encoded protein is CASVQEGNTEAFF.

This clonotype was seen a handful of times. The J gene is TRBJ2-1, the V gene TRBV25-1; 8 bases are a match to TRBD1. The CDR3 totals 16 residues. V was clipped by 1 base and J by 6 bases; unmatched bases: 8. From germline, CDR1 is MGHDK and CDR2 SYGVNS. CDR3 residues: CASSEFDRGRFNEQFF. The CDR3 DNA is TGTGCCAGCAGTGAATTCGACAGGGGACGATTCAATGAGCAGTTCTTC.